The 16 T cell receptor beta chains below come from one sample, sequenced in a study of blood T cell repertoires in COVID-19. Some clones are missing from TCRdb's copy, which holds only in-frame ones; the method was immunoSEQ multiplex PCR. The profile shows about 160,000 clones, approximately 91% of them singletons. The sample taken for sequencing was peripheral blood. All receptors come from a man younger than 30 with acute or convalescent COVID-19.

The chain combines TRBV29-1 with TRBJ1-1; 8 positions match TRBD1. CDR1 SQVTM and CDR2 ANQGSEA come from the germline V gene. CDR3 length equals 14 residues. J was trimmed by 4 bases and V by 6 bases; bases with no gene match: 10. As DNA, the CDR3 is TGCAGCGTACCCATGGGACAGGAAGGCACTGAAGCTTTCTTT. Translating gives CSVPMGQEGTEAFF.

The chain combines TRBV5-1 with TRBJ2-3; D possibly corresponds to TRBD1 (6 bases). Germline CDR1 reads SGHRS; CDR2 reads YFSETQ. Deletions cut 5 bases from V and 4 bases from J, with 17 bases between. This CDR3 region has 15 residues. The CDR3 bases are TGCGCCAGCAGACCGACAGGCCTCAGCGCAGATACGCAGTATTTT. Protein: CASRPTGLSADTQYF.

This clone was recorded only once. The rearrangement links TRBV10-1 to TRBJ2-5; TRBD2 might be the D (6 bases). The CDR3 loop spans 15 amino acids. CDR1 WNHNN and CDR2 SYGVQD come from the germline V gene (reference sequence). Trimming stripped 0 bases from V and 3 bases from J, with 11 bases between. The CDR3 DNA reads as TGCGCCAGCAGTGAGTCGGGGAGGAAGGAAGAGACCCAGTACTTC. This sequence encodes CASSESGRKEETQYF.

The CDR3 DNA reads TGCGCCAGCAGCTCGCTCCCCGCCATGGAGGAGCAGTACTTC. Amino acid sequence: CASSSLPAMEEQYF. The genes are TRBV5-1 and TRBJ2-7; the D is unclear. V lost 3 bases and J 7 bases, leaving 17 bases between the germline ends. Per germline, CDR1 SGHRS and CDR2 YFSETQ. The CDR3 totals 14 residues.

V and J are TRBV6-6 and TRBJ1-4; 9 positions agree with TRBD1. J gave up 6 bases and V 4 bases, and 6 bases lay outside the gene matches. This CDR3 has 15 amino acids. Germline V gene lookup returns CDR1 MNHNY and CDR2 SVGAGI (reference sequence). The CDR3 DNA sequence: TGTGCCAGCAGTTCCCCGGACAGGGGCCATGAAAAACTGTTTTTT. Protein product: CASSSPDRGHEKLFF.

This rearrangement joins TRBV25-1 to TRBJ2-7, with no clear D. This CDR3 spans 13 amino acids. Looked up from germline, CDR1 is MGHDK and CDR2 is SYGVNS. V was trimmed by 2 bases and J by 2 bases, leaving 7 bases between them. CDR3 nucleotides: TGTGCCAGCAGTGAACCAGGCCCCTACGAGCAGTACTTC. As protein: CASSEPGPYEQYF.

The rearrangement links TRBV19 to TRBJ2-7; 8 bases agree with TRBD1. The ends lost 3 bases at V and 4 bases at J; junction bases unmatched: 5. Germline values: CDR1 LNHDA, CDR2 SQIVND (reference sequence). The CDR3 sequence is 14 residues long. CDR3 in DNA: TGTGCCAGTAGTATCTCCAGGGGGCATTACGAGCAGTACTTC. It codes for CASSISRGHYEQYF.

The V and J genes are TRBV11-2 and TRBJ2-1; D is unclear. The CDR3 loop spans 17 amino acids. CDR1 is SGHAT, CDR2 FQNNGV, per germline. V was pared by 1 base and J by 10 bases, with 23 bases between. The CDR3 spells CASSLGMMAVTNAEQFF. The CDR3 bases are TGTGCCAGCAGCTTAGGGATGATGGCGGTGACGAATGCAGAGCAGTTCTTC. Looking up the rest from reference TRBV11-2 and TRBJ2-1 gives the full variable domain: EAGVAQSPRYKIIEKRQSVAFWCNPISGHATLYWYQQILGQGPKLLIQFQNNGVVDDSQLPKDRFSAERLKGVDSTLKIQPAKLEDSAVYLCASSLGMMAVTNAEQFFGPGTRLTVL.

This rearrangement joins TRBV7-2 to TRBJ2-1; 13 positions match TRBD2. This CDR3 has 14 residues. Germline assignment: CDR1 SGHTA and CDR2 FQGNSA. Trimming removed 6 bases from V and 9 bases from J; junction bases left unmatched: 5. The CDR3 is CASRPGTSGIEQFF. The DNA for the CDR3 is TGTGCCAGCAGACCCGGGACTAGCGGGATTGAGCAGTTCTTC.

This clone is a singleton in its sample. The chain links TRBV3-1 (or the pseudogene TRBV3-2) to TRBJ1-1; D perhaps matches TRBD1 (5 bases). The germline V gene encodes CDR1 LGHDT and CDR2 YNNKEL (reference sequence). CDR3 length: 17 residues. Trimming left V 1 base short and J 0 bases short, with 15 bases between. The CDR3 here is CASSQVGGEAVNTEAFF. CDR3 nucleotide sequence: TGTGCCAGCAGCCAAGTCGGGGGGGAGGCGGTGAACACTGAAGCTTTCTTT.

This chain uses TRBV19 with TRBJ2-2; TRBD2 aligns across 10 bases. From germline, CDR1 is LNHDA and CDR2 SQIVND (reference sequence). J gave up 2 bases and V 6 bases, and 3 bases lay outside the gene matches. The CDR3 is made up of 15 amino acids. The CDR3 loop is CASRLAGGNTGELFF. The CDR3 DNA reads as TGTGCCAGTAGGTTAGCGGGAGGAAACACCGGGGAGCTGTTTTTT.

V usage is TRBV5-1 and J usage is TRBJ1-4, with D maybe TRBD1 (5 bases). The CDR3 extends over 18 amino acids. The V gene lost 4 bases and the J gene lost 3 bases, with 22 bases spanning the gap. CDR1 SGHRS and CDR2 YFSETQ come from the germline V gene. CDR3 amino acids: CASSPPGRGNTANEKLFF. CDR3 coding DNA: TGCGCCAGCAGCCCGCCGGGCCGGGGGAATACGGCTAATGAAAAACTGTTTTTT. The full variable domain, rest sourced from reference TRBV5-1 and TRBJ1-4, is KAGVTQTPRYLIKTRGQQVTLSCSPISGHRSVSWYQQTPGQGLQFLFEYFSETQRNKGNFPGRFSGRQFSNSRSEMNVSTLELGDSALYLCASSPPGRGNTANEKLFFGSGTQLSVL.

The rearrangement joins TRBV18 to TRBJ2-2; D unresolved. The CDR3 totals 15 residues. Trimming removed 4 bases from V and 3 bases from J, with 12 bases in between. Germline CDR1 KGHSH, CDR2 LQKENI. The CDR3 loop is CASSLSTGYTGELFF. CDR3 sequence (DNA): TGTGCCAGCTCACTTTCGACGGGTTACACCGGGGAGCTGTTTTTT.

This sequence joins TRBV10-2 and TRBJ1-2; 10 bases line up with TRBD1. Unmatched junction bases numbered 6, after V lost 7 bases and J lost 7 bases. The germline V gene encodes CDR1 WSHSY and CDR2 SAAADI. The CDR3 sequence is 13 residues long. The CDR3, as DNA: TGCGCCAGCAAAGACAGGGGGCGGGCTGGCTACACCTTC. Its protein product is CASKDRGRAGYTF.

The chain joins TRBV15 to TRBJ1-3, with a weak D call TRBD1 (6 bases). The CDR3 is 17 amino acids. Germline loops: CDR1 LNHNV, CDR2 YYDKDF (reference sequence). Trimming removed 0 bases from V and 0 bases from J, with 12 bases in between. The CDR3: CATSRDQGGYSGNTIYF. CDR3 coding DNA: TGTGCCACCAGCAGAGATCAAGGGGGATACTCTGGAAACACCATATATTTT.

Only one count was recorded for this clone. This chain links TRBV24-1 with TRBJ2-1; TRBD1 matches 11 bases. CDR3 length: 15 residues. Germline V gene lookup returns CDR1 KGHDR and CDR2 SFDVKD. After removal of 1 base from V and 9 bases from J, the junction contained 4 bases not matched to a gene. DNA of the CDR3: TGTGCCACCAGTGATTTCGGACAGGGGGCAGGTGAGCAGTTCTTC. It is translated as CATSDFGQGAGEQFF.